Listed here are 17 T cell receptor beta chains from one sample, sequenced in a study of cytomegalovirus exposure and HLA in healthy donors. 13 Jbeta primers and 60 Vbeta primers were used for the PCR. The method was immunoSEQ multiplex PCR; TCRdb's version includes in-frame clones alone and lacks a portion of them. This sample has 150,000 to 200,000 clones; around 64% occur once, and the top ten carry over 2.5%. Sequencing input: PBMCs. The origin of the receptors is a woman under 40 in good health and CMV-seronegative.

This rearrangement joins TRBV7-9 to TRBJ1-2; D not resolved. V was trimmed by 5 bases and J by 4 bases, leaving 17 bases between them. Looked up from germline, CDR1 is SEHNR and CDR2 is FQNEAQ (reference sequence). The CDR3 covers 15 residues. The CDR3 coding sequence is TGTGCCAGCAGCCATGATCGAGAGGATATCTATGGCTACACCTTC. Amino acid sequence: CASSHDREDIYGYTF. Full variable domain (outside the CDR3, taken from reference TRBV7-9 and TRBJ1-2): DTGVSQNPRHKITKRGQNVTFRCDPISEHNRLYWYRQTLGQGPEFLTYFQNEAQLEKSRLLSDRFSAERPKGSFSTLEIQRTEQGDSAMYLCASSHDREDIYGYTFGSGTRLTVV.

The chain uses TRBV4-2 and TRBJ2-7; TRBD1 might be the D (5 bases). V dropped 5 bases and J dropped 2 bases, with 16 bases sitting between them. This CDR3 contains 15 residues. CDR1 LGHNA and CDR2 YNFKEQ come from the germline V gene. The CDR3 nucleotides read TGTGCCAGCAGCGAGGACACCCCCAGTACCTACGAGCAGTACTTC. Translated: CASSEDTPSTYEQYF.

The CDR3 sequence: CASSPLRGGRTDTQYF. As DNA, the CDR3 is TGTGCCAGCAGCCCCCTTAGGGGGGGGCGCACAGATACGCAGTATTTT. The chain links TRBV5-6 to TRBJ2-3; D is possibly TRBD2 (7 bases). This CDR3 spans 16 amino acids. The germline gives CDR1 SGHDT, CDR2 YYEEEE. V was trimmed by 4 bases and J by 1 base, leaving 16 bases between them.

This chain uses TRBV30 with TRBJ2-2; D perhaps matches TRBD1 (5 bases). CDR3 length: 12 amino acids. Germline assignment: CDR1 GTSNPN and CDR2 SVGIG (reference sequence). The germline V and J ends were trimmed by 5 bases and 1 base, with 5 bases remaining between them. The CDR3 loop reads CAWGQNTGELFF. The CDR3 coding sequence is TGTGCCTGGGGACAGAACACCGGGGAGCTGTTTTTT.

This clone appeared once. The J gene is TRBJ2-7, the V gene TRBV7-8, with TRBD2 as a possible D gene (6 bases). The CDR3 loop spans 15 amino acids. V was pared by 5 bases and J by 4 bases, with 18 bases between. The V gene's germline CDR1 is SGHVS and CDR2 FQNEAQ. CDR3 coding DNA: TGTGCCAGCAGCCGACCCGGGACTGGGAGTTACGAGCAGTACTTC. This encodes CASSRPGTGSYEQYF. The variable domain in full, with the rest retrieved from reference TRBV7-8 and TRBJ2-7, is GAGVSQSPRYKVAKRGQDVALRCDPISGHVSLFWYQQALGQGPEFLTYFQNEAQLDKSGLPSDRFFAERPEGSVSTLKIQRTQQEDSAVYLCASSRPGTGSYEQYFGPGTRLTVT.

This chain joins TRBV27 and TRBJ1-1; D not resolved. This CDR3 comprises 12 residues. Germline assignment: CDR1 MNHEY and CDR2 SMNVEV (reference sequence). The germline V and J ends were trimmed by 3 bases and 7 bases, with 9 bases remaining between them. The CDR3 here is CASSLPGNEAFF. For the CDR3, the DNA is TGTGCCAGCAGTTTGCCGGGAAATGAAGCTTTCTTT.

This clone was counted only a few times. V and J are TRBV28 and TRBJ1-5, with 7 bases fitting TRBD1. Germline V gives CDR1 MDHEN, CDR2 SYDVKM. This CDR3 has 15 amino acids. V trimming: 7 bases; J trimming: 4 bases; junction bases outside the gene matches: 10. CDR3 DNA sequence: TGTGCCAGCACCACCATCGGGACAGATAATCAGCCCCAGCATTTT. The encoded protein is CASTTIGTDNQPQHF.

This clone has just one count. The J gene is TRBJ2-5, the V gene TRBV9; tentatively, D is TRBD2 (5 bases). V was cut by 1 base and J by 4 bases, with 17 bases left in between. Germline V lookup: CDR1 SGDLS, CDR2 YYNGEE. This CDR3 is 16 amino acids long. CDR3 DNA: TGTGCCAGCAGCGTATCGGGATATACCCTCTCAGAGACCCAGTACTTC. It yields the protein CASSVSGYTLSETQYF.

The chain employs TRBV30 and TRBJ1-1; no firm D call. CDR1 is GTSNPN and CDR2 is SVGIG in the germline V gene (reference sequence). The CDR3 consists of 16 residues. The V end was cut by 0 bases, the J end by 1 base, with 15 bases between. CDR3 sequence (DNA): TGTGCCTGGAGTGTAGTGTTAGGGAGGAGGAACACTGAAGCTTTCTTT. This codes for CAWSVVLGRRNTEAFF.

This clone was observed a few times. The genes are TRBV13 and TRBJ2-5; a weak D match, TRBD2 (5 bases). CDR3 length equals 14 residues. Germline V CDR1 and CDR2: PRHDT, FYEKMQ (reference sequence). V lost 3 bases and J 3 bases, leaving 11 bases between the germline ends. In DNA form, the CDR3 reads TGTGCCAGCAGCTTCTTGAGGGAAGAAGAGACCCAGTACTTC. This sequence encodes CASSFLREEETQYF.

The V call is TRBV5-5, the J call TRBJ1-1; the D gene is possibly TRBD1 (5 bases). Trimming shortened V by 4 bases and J by 7 bases, and 14 bases separated the two germline ends. The length of the CDR3 is 13 residues. CDR1 SGHKS and CDR2 YYEKEE come from the germline V gene (reference sequence). The CDR3 loop is CASSTRESLEAFF. In DNA, the CDR3 is TGTGCCAGCAGCACCAGGGAATCGCTTGAAGCTTTCTTT.

J is TRBJ2-2 and V is TRBV19; the D is unclear. There are 14 residues in the CDR3. V gave up 3 bases and J gave up 6 bases, with 11 bases separating them. Germline V lookup: CDR1 LNHDA, CDR2 SQIVND (reference sequence). The CDR3 region is CASSIELPAGELFF. The CDR3 region has the DNA TGTGCCAGTAGTATTGAGCTCCCCGCCGGGGAGCTGTTTTTT.

The chain combines TRBV27 with TRBJ2-5, with TRBD2 matching 9 bases. Trimming removed 6 bases from V and 0 bases from J; junction bases left unmatched: 2. Germline CDR1 and CDR2: MNHEY and SMNVEV (reference sequence). The length of the CDR3 is 14 residues. The CDR3 here is CASSPSGNQETQYF. CDR3 nucleotide sequence: TGTGCCAGCAGCCCTAGCGGGAACCAAGAGACCCAGTACTTC.

The V call is TRBV29-1, the J call TRBJ1-1; the match to TRBD1 covers 7 bases. The CDR3 length is 14 residues. CDR1 is SQVTM, CDR2 ANQGSEA, per germline. V lost 8 bases, J lost 3 bases, and 12 bases stayed unmatched. The CDR3 nucleotides are TGCAGCTCTACAGGGGCCGGCGATCACACTGAAGCTTTCTTT. It encodes CSSTGAGDHTEAFF.

CDR3 bases: TGTGCCAGCAGGGGGGCAGGGGGCAGCAATGAGCAGTTCTTC. Protein product: CASRGAGGSNEQFF. The chain recombines TRBV7-2 with TRBJ2-1; 8 bases are shared with TRBD1. Germline lookup yields CDR1 SGHTA and CDR2 FQGNSA. V gave up 6 bases and J gave up 6 bases; unmatched junction bases: 7. This CDR3 contains 14 residues.

This chain links TRBV9 with TRBJ2-7; 8 bases line up with TRBD2. The length of the CDR3 is 16 residues. Germline V gives CDR1 SGDLS, CDR2 YYNGEE. V lost 0 bases, J lost 7 bases, and 12 bases stayed unmatched. CDR3 coding DNA: TGTGCCAGCAGCGTAGAACCCAGCGGGGGCTTGGGGGAGCAGTACTTC. Translating it yields CASSVEPSGGLGEQYF.

This chain links TRBV27 with TRBJ2-1, with TRBD2 matching 10 bases. Germline-derived CDR1 and CDR2 are MNHEY and SMNVEV (reference sequence). This CDR3 has 14 residues. V gave up 4 bases and J gave up 6 bases; unmatched junction bases: 3. CDR3 bases: TGTGCCAGCAGTTCCTGGACTAGCGGCAATGAGCAGTTCTTC. Its protein is CASSSWTSGNEQFF.